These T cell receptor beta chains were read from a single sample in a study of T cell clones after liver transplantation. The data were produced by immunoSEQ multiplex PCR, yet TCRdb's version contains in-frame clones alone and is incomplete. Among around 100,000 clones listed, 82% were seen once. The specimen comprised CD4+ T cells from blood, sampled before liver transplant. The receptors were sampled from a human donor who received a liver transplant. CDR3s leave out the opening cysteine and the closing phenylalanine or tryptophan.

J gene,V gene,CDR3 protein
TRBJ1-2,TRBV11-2,ASSSPRGGKHYGYT
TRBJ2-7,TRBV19,ASSRSAGGAYEQY
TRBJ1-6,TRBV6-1,ASSEDRGLRGSPLH
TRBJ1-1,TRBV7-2,ASSPGGISTEAF
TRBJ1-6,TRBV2,ASSVSDGKNSPLH
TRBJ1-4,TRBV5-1,ASSLGDQGEKLF
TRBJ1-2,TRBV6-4,ASTGCYGYT
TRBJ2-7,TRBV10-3,ATGTETYEQY
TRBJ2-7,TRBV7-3,ASSQQTGPYEQY
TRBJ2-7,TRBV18,ASSPPSGDLYEQY
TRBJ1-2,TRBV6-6,ASSGRTGSGYT
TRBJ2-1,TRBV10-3,ATGTSGSENEQF
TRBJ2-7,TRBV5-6,ASSLVSREYEQY
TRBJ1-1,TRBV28,ASSLWGPRNTEAF
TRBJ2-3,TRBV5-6,ASSPSVGTQY